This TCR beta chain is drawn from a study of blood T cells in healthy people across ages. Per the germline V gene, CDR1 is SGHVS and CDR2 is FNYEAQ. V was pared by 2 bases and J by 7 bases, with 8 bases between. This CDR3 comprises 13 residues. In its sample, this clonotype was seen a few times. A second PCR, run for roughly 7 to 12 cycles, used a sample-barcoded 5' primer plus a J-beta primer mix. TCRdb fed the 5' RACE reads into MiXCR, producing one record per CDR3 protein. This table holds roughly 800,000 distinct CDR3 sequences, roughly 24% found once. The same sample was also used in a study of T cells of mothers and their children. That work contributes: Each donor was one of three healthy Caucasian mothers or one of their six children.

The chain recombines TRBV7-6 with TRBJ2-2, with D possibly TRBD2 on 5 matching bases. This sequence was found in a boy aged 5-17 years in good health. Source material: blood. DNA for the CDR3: TGTGCCAGCAGCTTATCCGGGGTCGGGGAGCTGTTTTTT. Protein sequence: CASSLSGVGELFF.